This T cell receptor beta chain was sequenced in a study of T cell responses to AZD1222 COVID-19 vaccine. Overall study context: It was second doses at about 4 or about 12 weeks that were pooled. Overall study results and limits: It was only after the peak T cell response that any repertoires were sampled. Variant regions that are unmutated are reportedly the target of nearly half of spike-specific TCRs.

The V end was cut by 4 bases, the J end by 5 bases, with 9 bases between. The length of the CDR3 is 13 residues. The germline V gene encodes CDR1 MNHEY and CDR2 SMNVEV (reference sequence). For this clone: The target antigen is unknown.

Clones were sequenced by immunoSEQ multiplex PCR, and TCRdb holds only the in-frame ones, with some missing. Here the sample spans 150,000 or so clones, roughly nine tenths being singletons. The sequence was collected from an adult in good health. Sequencing used peripheral blood, obtained on day 0 of AZD1222 vaccination. This chain connects TRBV27 to TRBJ2-1; D gene uncertain. The CDR3 sequence is CASSYRTNNEQFF. DNA for the CDR3: TGTGCCAGCAGTTATAGAACGAACAATGAGCAGTTCTTC.